These 14 T cell receptor beta chains came from one sample sequenced in a study of response to subunit inactivated influenza vaccine (dated by TCRdb to the late 2010s). Library method: RT-PCR. The sequencer was an Illumina HiSeq 2500. TCRdb reprocessing: public reads trimmed at Q25 with fastp, clones called with MiXCR, in-frame beta chains kept. Each CDR3 protein gets just one entry, which takes the most common genes and DNA from the rows behind it. Within this sample are around 530,000 distinct CDR3 sequences, with roughly 12% of them counted one time only. The ten top clones hold around 9.6% of the sample. Here the sequenced sample was PBMCs from blood, taken on the day of vaccination. All receptors come from a man between 50 and 59 years old who received an inactivated influenza vaccine. Donor details come from another sample of the same person, matched by shared clones.

This clonotype was found a few times. This chain links TRBV29-1 with TRBJ1-3, with a tentative D call TRBD1 (6 bases). The ends were cut back, 7 bases at V and 3 bases at J, with 13 bases in the middle. This CDR3 region has 13 residues. Germline V gives CDR1 SQVTM, CDR2 ANQGSEA. CDR3 DNA: TGCAGCGCTACAGGGCGGATTGGAAACACCATATATTTT. Residues: CSATGRIGNTIYF.

This clonotype was picked up a small number of times. The V call is TRBV5-1, the J call TRBJ2-7; D might be TRBD2 (6 bases). Looked up from germline, CDR1 is SGHRS and CDR2 is YFSETQ. Trimming removed 0 bases from V and 5 bases from J, with 15 bases in between. CDR3 length: 15 amino acids. The CDR3 DNA is TGCGCCAGCAGCTTGGAGCCCGGGAGTAACGACGAGCAGTACTTC. Its protein is CASSLEPGSNDEQYF. The full variable domain, its missing parts supplied by reference TRBV5-1 and TRBJ2-7, is KAGVTQTPRYLIKTRGQQVTLSCSPISGHRSVSWYQQTPGQGLQFLFEYFSETQRNKGNFPGRFSGRQFSNSRSEMNVSTLELGDSALYLCASSLEPGSNDEQYFGPGTRLTVT.

CDR3 in amino acids: CASSSNPGQETQYF. CDR3 DNA sequence: TGTGCCAGCAGTTCCAATCCTGGCCAAGAGACCCAGTACTTC. The gene calls are TRBV28 and TRBJ2-5; D gene uncertain. Germline CDR1 and CDR2: MDHEN and SYDVKM. The ends were cut back, 4 bases at V and 1 base at J, with 10 bases in the middle. There are 14 residues in the CDR3.

This clonotype was counted a few times. This chain connects TRBV6-5 to TRBJ2-3; 15 nucleotides agree with TRBD2. CDR1 MNHEY and CDR2 SVGAGI come from the germline V gene. V shed 4 bases, J shed 0 bases, and the junction held 5 bases outside the gene matches. CDR3 length: 18 amino acids. Written as DNA, the CDR3 is TGTGCCAGCAGTTTTGGACTAGCGGGGGGGCTCAGCACAGATACGCAGTATTTT. The encoded protein is CASSFGLAGGLSTDTQYF.

This chain connects TRBV12-3 or TRBV12-4 to TRBJ2-7, with 8 bases that match TRBD1. V lost 10 bases and J lost 5; bases outside the gene matches: 10. The CDR3 is 13 amino acids. The CDR3 DNA reads as TGTGCCACCCGCCAGGGGGCTCTGAACGAGCAGTACTTC. Protein product: CATRQGALNEQYF.

A few counts support this clonotype. The chain combines TRBV3-1 with TRBJ1-2, with D unresolved. The CDR3 loop spans 14 amino acids. The germline V and J ends were trimmed by 0 bases and 4 bases, with 9 bases remaining between them. Per the germline V gene, CDR1 is LGHDT and CDR2 is YNNKEL (reference sequence). CDR3 coding DNA: TGTGCCAGCAGCCAAGACGGCCCGTCCTATGGCTACACCTTC. It codes for CASSQDGPSYGYTF.

This chain links TRBV7-2 with TRBJ2-2; the D gene is possibly TRBD1 (6 bases). CDR3 length: 15 amino acids. The germline V and J ends were trimmed by 5 bases and 4 bases, with 14 bases remaining between them. Germline V gene sequence: CDR1 SGHTA, CDR2 FQGNSA. Here the CDR3 DNA reads TGTGCCAGCAGCCTCGACGGACAGCCCACCGGGGAGCTGTTTTTT. It specifies CASSLDGQPTGELFF.

The V call is TRBV6-2 or TRBV6-3, the J call TRBJ2-4, with 8 bases identical to TRBD2. Germline lookup yields CDR1 MNHEY and CDR2 SVGEGT. The CDR3 has 14 amino acids. V was clipped by 2 bases and J by 8 bases; unmatched bases: 5. The CDR3 DNA is TGTGCCAGCAGTTACCCAGCGGGGGCGGACATTCAGTACTTC. It codes for CASSYPAGADIQYF.

Here the CDR3 reads CASSDPGPLNTEAFF. The DNA of the CDR3 is TGTGCCAGCAGTGACCCGGGACCGTTGAACACTGAAGCTTTCTTT. This chain uses TRBV25-1 with TRBJ1-1; TRBD1 is a possible D gene (5 bases). V was trimmed by 3 bases and J by 0 bases, leaving 11 bases between them. The germline V gene has CDR1 MGHDK and CDR2 SYGVNS. The CDR3 covers 15 residues.

This chain links TRBV6-1 with TRBJ1-6; D is uncertain. Germline V gene data show CDR1 as MNHNS and CDR2 as SASEGT. The CDR3 is made up of 14 amino acids. The V gene lost 6 bases and the J gene lost 0 bases, with 6 bases spanning the gap. As DNA, the CDR3 is TGTGCCAGCAGAAGCAGCTCCTATAATTCACCCCTCCACTTT. Amino acid sequence: CASRSSSYNSPLHF.

The chain links TRBV20-1 to TRBJ2-4, with D perhaps matching TRBD1 or TRBD2 (6 bases each). This CDR3 has 16 amino acids. Trimming removed 4 bases at V and 0 bases at J, with 16 bases between. Per the germline V gene, CDR1 is DFQATT and CDR2 is SNEGSKA (reference sequence). For the CDR3, the DNA is TGCAGTGCTAAGCCCTTCCGGGGGCTAGCCAAAAACATTCAGTACTTC. Its translation: CSAKPFRGLAKNIQYF.

CDR3 sequence: CASSQEGLAGVTQFF. CDR3 coding DNA: TGTGCCAGCAGCCAAGAAGGACTAGCGGGAGTGACTCAGTTCTTC. This rearrangement joins TRBV4-2 to TRBJ2-1, with 13 positions matching TRBD2. The CDR3 loop spans 15 amino acids. Trimming at V came to 0 bases and at J to 13 bases, leaving 6 bases not matched to a gene. The germline V gene encodes CDR1 LGHNA and CDR2 YNFKEQ.

The rearrangement joins TRBV27 to TRBJ2-1; 7 bases map to TRBD2. V lost 1 base, J lost 2 bases, and 2 bases stayed unmatched. The germline V gene encodes CDR1 MNHEY and CDR2 SMNVEV (reference sequence). The CDR3 is 15 residues long. The CDR3 bases are TGTGCCAGCAGTTTATGGCTAGCGGCCTACAATGAGCAGTTCTTC. This gives the protein CASSLWLAAYNEQFF.

This clonotype was recorded a few times. The rearrangement joins TRBV5-1 to TRBJ2-5; TRBD2 is a possible D gene (7 bases). From germline, CDR1 is SGHRS and CDR2 YFSETQ. The CDR3 is made up of 18 amino acids. V shed 1 base and J shed 2 bases, with 21 bases lying between them. CDR3 in amino acids: CASSLSPPPGGRQETQYF. DNA for the CDR3: TGCGCCAGCAGCTTGAGTCCTCCTCCGGGGGGCAGGCAAGAGACCCAGTACTTC. Full variable domain (outside the CDR3, taken from reference TRBV5-1 and TRBJ2-5): KAGVTQTPRYLIKTRGQQVTLSCSPISGHRSVSWYQQTPGQGLQFLFEYFSETQRNKGNFPGRFSGRQFSNSRSEMNVSTLELGDSALYLCASSLSPPPGGRQETQYFGPGTRLLVL.